Listed here are 19 T cell receptor beta chains from one sample, sequenced in a study of blood T cell repertoires in COVID-19. Sequencing was performed with immunoSEQ multiplex PCR; in TCRdb, only in-frame clones are kept and a portion is missing. Here the sample spans some 210,000 clones, about 91% being singletons. Sequencing was done on a sample of PBMCs or T cells enriched from blood (not recorded which). The source of these receptors is a man aged 18 to 29 with acute COVID-19.

J is TRBJ2-7 and V is TRBV7-9; 9 bases match TRBD1. CDR3 length: 14 residues. The trim removed 5 bases at V and 8 bases at J, leaving 10 bases unmatched. Germline V gives CDR1 SEHNR, CDR2 FQNEAQ (reference sequence). The CDR3 loop is CASSIGTGFPKQYF. In DNA, the CDR3 is TGTGCCAGCAGCATCGGGACAGGGTTCCCTAAGCAGTACTTC.

The chain couples TRBV29-1 to TRBJ1-4, with 7 bases lining up with TRBD1. The junction had 4 bases not matched to a gene; V was cut back by 6 bases and J by 0 bases. The germline V gene has CDR1 SQVTM and CDR2 ANQGSEA. The CDR3 has 14 amino acids. CDR3 sequence reads: CSVTGTATNEKLFF. In DNA, the CDR3 is TGCAGCGTCACCGGGACAGCAACTAATGAAAAACTGTTTTTT.

The chain couples TRBV3-1 (or the pseudogene TRBV3-2) to TRBJ1-2, with 7 bases identical to TRBD1. Per the germline V gene, CDR1 is LGHDT and CDR2 is YNNKEL (reference sequence). CDR3 length: 15 residues. V was clipped by 5 bases and J by 3 bases; unmatched bases: 9. The CDR3 sequence: CASSLGGTVDYGYTF. CDR3 nucleotide sequence: TGTGCCAGCAGCTTAGGGGGCACAGTCGACTATGGCTACACCTTC.

The chain combines TRBV7-3 with TRBJ2-2; tentatively, D is TRBD2 (6 bases). Germline V gene sequence: CDR1 SGHTA, CDR2 FQGTGA. The germline V and J ends were trimmed by 5 bases and 6 bases, with 10 bases remaining between them. CDR3 size: 13 residues. The CDR3 bases are TGTGCCAGCAGCCCAGGAGGGGCCGGGGAGCTGTTTTTT. This codes for CASSPGGAGELFF.

This clone was counted a single time. The chain recombines TRBV2 with TRBJ2-1, with D hard to call. The CDR3 contains 11 residues. CDR1 SNHLY and CDR2 FYNNEI come from the germline V gene. Trimming cost V 4 bases and J 4 bases, with 2 bases left between them. CDR3 coding DNA: TGTGCCAGCAGTGTATACAATGAGCAGTTCTTC. It encodes CASSVYNEQFF.

The chain combines TRBV5-1 with TRBJ2-2; 7 bases line up with TRBD1. The germline V gene has CDR1 SGHRS and CDR2 YFSETQ. The trim removed 2 bases at V and 3 bases at J, leaving 1 base unmatched. This CDR3 has 14 residues. The CDR3 DNA follows: TGCGCCAGCAGCTTTGGGACAGACACCGGGGAGCTGTTTTTT. Translation: CASSFGTDTGELFF.

V usage is TRBV29-1 and J usage is TRBJ2-7, with 13 bases fitting TRBD2. V lost 1 base, J lost 2 bases, and 2 bases stayed unmatched. Germline values: CDR1 SQVTM, CDR2 ANQGSEA. The CDR3 extends over 15 amino acids. The CDR3 sequence: CSVEGGTSGAYEQYF. The CDR3 region has the DNA TGCAGCGTTGAAGGGGGGACTAGCGGGGCCTACGAGCAGTACTTC.

This chain links TRBV7-6 with TRBJ1-5; TRBD1 aligns across 9 bases. Germline-derived CDR1 and CDR2 are SGHVS and FNYEAQ. The CDR3 runs 19 residues. The trim removed 0 bases at V and 0 bases at J, leaving 9 bases unmatched. In DNA form, the CDR3 reads TGTGCCAGCAGCTTAGCGAGACAGGGGGTAAATGATAGCAATCAGCCCCAGCATTTT. Translation: CASSLARQGVNDSNQPQHF.

The chain joins TRBV5-1 to TRBJ1-2; D is perhaps TRBD1 (6 bases). The length of the CDR3 is 14 residues. Trimming removed 4 bases from V and 4 bases from J, with 14 bases in between. Germline V CDR1 and CDR2: SGHRS, YFSETQ. The CDR3 region is CASSTLQGSYGYTF. The CDR3 DNA follows: TGCGCCAGCAGCACCTTACAGGGTTCCTATGGCTACACCTTC.

V is TRBV11-3 and J is TRBJ2-1; 9 bases line up with TRBD2. Germline V gene data show CDR1 as SGHNT and CDR2 as YENEEA. The CDR3 spans 14 residues. The ends lost 4 bases at V and 3 bases at J; junction bases unmatched: 1. The CDR3 nucleotides read TGTGCCAGCAGCTCGACTAGCGGCTACAATGAGCAGTTCTTC. Protein sequence: CASSSTSGYNEQFF.

V is TRBV3-1 (or the pseudogene TRBV3-2) and J is TRBJ2-2; a weak D match, TRBD1 (6 bases). V lost 6 bases, J lost 4 bases, and 15 bases lay in between. The CDR3 contains 15 residues. Germline V gives CDR1 LGHDT, CDR2 YNNKEL (reference sequence). DNA of the CDR3: TGTGCCAGCAGACAAACAGGGTCGACCACCGGGGAGCTGTTTTTT. Translated, it gives CASRQTGSTTGELFF.

Only a few counts were recorded for this clone. The chain joins TRBV7-2 to TRBJ1-3; maybe TRBD1 (6 bases). V lost 5 bases, J lost 4 bases, and 12 bases lay in between. Looked up from germline, CDR1 is SGHTA and CDR2 is FQGNSA. This CDR3 is 14 amino acids long. The CDR3 nucleotides are TGTGCCAGCAGCCCACAAGGACAGGGAAACACCATATATTTT. It translates to CASSPQGQGNTIYF. The variable domain in full, with the rest retrieved from reference TRBV7-2 and TRBJ1-3, is GAGVSQSPSNKVTEKGKDVELRCDPISGHTALYWYRQSLGQGLEFLIYFQGNSAPDKSGLPSDRFSAERTGGSVSTLTIQRTQQEDSAVYLCASSPQGQGNTIYFGEGSWLTVV.

The chain combines TRBV28 with TRBJ1-5, with D maybe TRBD1 (6 bases). The CDR3 contains 14 residues. Trimming took off 7 bases at V and 7 bases at J, with 17 bases between the two ends. Per germline, CDR1 MDHEN and CDR2 SYDVKM. The CDR3 DNA is TGTGCCAGCAACAACTTAGGGGGAGGGCAGCCCCAGCATTTT. Amino acids: CASNNLGGGQPQHF.

The CDR3 spells CASSYGQGIETQYF. Here the CDR3 DNA reads TGTGCCAGCAGTTACGGGCAGGGGATAGAGACCCAGTACTTC. The chain employs TRBV6-2 or TRBV6-3 and TRBJ2-5, with D possibly matching TRBD1 (6 bases). The CDR3 extends over 14 amino acids. The germline V gene has CDR1 MNHEY and CDR2 SVGEGT. V gave up 2 bases and J gave up 4 bases, with 11 bases separating them.

CDR3 amino acids: CASSIDTGNSGNTIYF. CDR3 bases: TGTGCCAGCAGTATCGACACGGGGAACTCTGGAAACACCATATATTTT. The rearrangement links TRBV28 to TRBJ1-3; D unclear. CDR3 length equals 16 residues. Germline V gives CDR1 MDHEN, CDR2 SYDVKM. The germline V and J ends were trimmed by 5 bases and 0 bases, with 14 bases remaining between them.

V gene TRBV5-1 combines with J gene TRBJ2-3; TRBD1 agrees at 9 bases. Germline CDR1 and CDR2: SGHRS and YFSETQ. The CDR3 is 14 amino acids. V lost 3 bases and J lost 3; bases outside the gene matches: 2. This CDR3 reads CASSSDRGTDTQYF. The CDR3 DNA sequence: TGCGCCAGCAGCTCCGACAGGGGGACAGATACGCAGTATTTT.

In this sample, this clone turned up a few times. CDR3 coding DNA: TGTGCCAGCAGTCCGACAATCCAGGTCGCATCCTCCTACAATGAGCAGTTCTTC. Its translation: CASSPTIQVASSYNEQFF. The chain combines TRBV6-6 with TRBJ2-1; unclear D gene. The CDR3 has 18 amino acids. Germline-derived CDR1 and CDR2 are MNHNY and SVGAGI (reference sequence). The V and J ends lost 5 bases and 0 bases respectively, with 20 bases between them.

V is TRBV3-1 (or the pseudogene TRBV3-2) and J is TRBJ2-1; 11 bases line up with TRBD2. The CDR3 has 16 amino acids. The germline V gene encodes CDR1 LGHDT and CDR2 YNNKEL (reference sequence). With V trimmed by 5 bases and J by 5 bases, 8 bases remained unmatched. CDR3 region: CASSSLAGGWNNEQFF. The CDR3 region has the DNA TGTGCCAGCAGCAGCTTAGCGGGAGGGTGGAACAATGAGCAGTTCTTC.

The chain employs TRBV6-5 and TRBJ1-2; possible D gene TRBD1, 6 bases. Germline CDR1 and CDR2: MNHEY and SVGAGI. Trimming took 6 bases from V and 2 from J, leaving 13 bases between them. This CDR3 is built from 14 residues. This chain's CDR3 is CASRRTARNYGYTF. The CDR3 bases are TGTGCCAGCAGGCGGACAGCGCGAAACTATGGCTACACCTTC.